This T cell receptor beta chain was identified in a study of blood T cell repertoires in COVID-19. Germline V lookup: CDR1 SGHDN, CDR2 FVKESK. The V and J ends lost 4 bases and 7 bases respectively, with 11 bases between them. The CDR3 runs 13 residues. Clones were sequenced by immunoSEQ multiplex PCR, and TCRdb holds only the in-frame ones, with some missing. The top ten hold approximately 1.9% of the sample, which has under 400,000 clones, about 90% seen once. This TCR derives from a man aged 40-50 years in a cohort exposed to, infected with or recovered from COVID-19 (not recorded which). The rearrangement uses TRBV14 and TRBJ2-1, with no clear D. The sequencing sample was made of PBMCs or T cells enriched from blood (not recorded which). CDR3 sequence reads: CASSPSRRNEQFF. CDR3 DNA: TGTGCCAGCAGCCCCTCGAGGCGGAATGAGCAGTTCTTC.